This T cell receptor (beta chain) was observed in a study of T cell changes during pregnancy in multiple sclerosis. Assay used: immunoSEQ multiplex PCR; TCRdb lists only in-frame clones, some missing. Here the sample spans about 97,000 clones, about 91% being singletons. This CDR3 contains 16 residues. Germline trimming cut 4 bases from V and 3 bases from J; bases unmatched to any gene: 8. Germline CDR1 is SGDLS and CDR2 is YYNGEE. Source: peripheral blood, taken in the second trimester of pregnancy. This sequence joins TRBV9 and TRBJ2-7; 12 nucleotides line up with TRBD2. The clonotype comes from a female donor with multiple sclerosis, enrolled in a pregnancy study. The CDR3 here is CASSPRLAGEHYEQYF. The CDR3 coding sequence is TGTGCCAGCAGCCCCCGACTAGCGGGAGAGCACTACGAGCAGTACTTC.